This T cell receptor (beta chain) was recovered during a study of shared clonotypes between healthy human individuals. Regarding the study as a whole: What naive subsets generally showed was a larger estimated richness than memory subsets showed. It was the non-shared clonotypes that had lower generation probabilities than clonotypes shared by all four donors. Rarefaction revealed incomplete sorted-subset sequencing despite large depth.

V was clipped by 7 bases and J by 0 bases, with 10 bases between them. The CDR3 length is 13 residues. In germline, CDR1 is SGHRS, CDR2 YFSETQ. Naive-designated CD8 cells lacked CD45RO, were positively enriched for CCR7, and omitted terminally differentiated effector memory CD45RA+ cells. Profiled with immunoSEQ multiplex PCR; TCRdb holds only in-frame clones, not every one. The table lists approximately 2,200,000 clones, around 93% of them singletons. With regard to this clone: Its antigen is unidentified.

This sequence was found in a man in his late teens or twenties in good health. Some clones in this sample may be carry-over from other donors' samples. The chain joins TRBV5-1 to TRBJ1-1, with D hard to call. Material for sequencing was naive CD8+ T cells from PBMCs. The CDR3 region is CASGQHLNTEAFF. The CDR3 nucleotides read TGCGCCAGCGGCCAGCACCTGAACACTGAAGCTTTCTTT.